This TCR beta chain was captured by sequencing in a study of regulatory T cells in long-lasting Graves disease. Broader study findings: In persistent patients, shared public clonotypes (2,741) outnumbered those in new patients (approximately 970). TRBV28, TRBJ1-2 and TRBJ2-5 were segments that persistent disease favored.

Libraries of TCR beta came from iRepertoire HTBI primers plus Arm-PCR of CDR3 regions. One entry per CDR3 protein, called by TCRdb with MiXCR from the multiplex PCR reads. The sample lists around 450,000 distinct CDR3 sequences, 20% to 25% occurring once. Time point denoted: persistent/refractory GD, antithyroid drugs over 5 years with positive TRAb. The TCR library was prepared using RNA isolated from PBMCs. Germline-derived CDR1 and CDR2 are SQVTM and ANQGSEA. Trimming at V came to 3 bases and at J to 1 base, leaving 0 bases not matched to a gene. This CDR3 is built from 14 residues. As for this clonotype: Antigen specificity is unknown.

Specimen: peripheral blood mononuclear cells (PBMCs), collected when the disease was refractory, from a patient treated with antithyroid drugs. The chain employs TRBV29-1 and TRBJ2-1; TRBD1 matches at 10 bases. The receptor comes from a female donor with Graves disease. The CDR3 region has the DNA TGCAGCGTTGAGGGACAGGGGTCCTACAATGAGCAGTTCTTC. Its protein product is CSVEGQGSYNEQFF.